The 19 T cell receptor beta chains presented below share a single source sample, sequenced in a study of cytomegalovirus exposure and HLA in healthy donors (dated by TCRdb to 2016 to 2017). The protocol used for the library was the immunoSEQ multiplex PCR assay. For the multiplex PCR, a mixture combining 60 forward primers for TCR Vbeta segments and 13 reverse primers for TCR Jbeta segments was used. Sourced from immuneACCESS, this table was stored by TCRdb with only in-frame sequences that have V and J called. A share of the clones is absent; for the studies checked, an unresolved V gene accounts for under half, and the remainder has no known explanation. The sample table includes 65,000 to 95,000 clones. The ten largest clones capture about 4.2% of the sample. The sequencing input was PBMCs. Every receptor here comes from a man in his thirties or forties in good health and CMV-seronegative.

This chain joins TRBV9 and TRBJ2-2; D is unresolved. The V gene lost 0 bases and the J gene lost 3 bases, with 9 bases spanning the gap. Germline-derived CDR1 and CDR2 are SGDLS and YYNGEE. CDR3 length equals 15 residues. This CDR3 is CASSVARLDTGELFF. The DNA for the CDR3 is TGTGCCAGCAGCGTAGCGAGGCTCGACACCGGGGAGCTGTTTTTT.

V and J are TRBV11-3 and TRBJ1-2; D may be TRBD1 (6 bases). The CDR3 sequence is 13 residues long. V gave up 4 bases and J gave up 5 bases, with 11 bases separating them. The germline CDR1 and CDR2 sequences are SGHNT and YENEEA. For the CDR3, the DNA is TGTGCCAGCAGCTCCTCTAGGGGGTATGGCTACACCTTC. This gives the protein CASSSSRGYGYTF.

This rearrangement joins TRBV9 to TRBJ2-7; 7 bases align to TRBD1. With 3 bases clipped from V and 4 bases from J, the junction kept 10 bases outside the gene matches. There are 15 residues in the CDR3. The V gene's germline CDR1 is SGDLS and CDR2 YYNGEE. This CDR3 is CASSASGQSNYEQYF. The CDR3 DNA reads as TGTGCCAGCAGCGCTTCGGGACAGTCAAATTACGAGCAGTACTTC.

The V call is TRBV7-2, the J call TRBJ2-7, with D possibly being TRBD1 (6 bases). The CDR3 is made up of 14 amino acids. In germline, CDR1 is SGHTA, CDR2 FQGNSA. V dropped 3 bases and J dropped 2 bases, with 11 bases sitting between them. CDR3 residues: CASSFDRSTYEQYF. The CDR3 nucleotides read TGTGCCAGCAGCTTTGACAGGTCTACCTACGAGCAGTACTTC.

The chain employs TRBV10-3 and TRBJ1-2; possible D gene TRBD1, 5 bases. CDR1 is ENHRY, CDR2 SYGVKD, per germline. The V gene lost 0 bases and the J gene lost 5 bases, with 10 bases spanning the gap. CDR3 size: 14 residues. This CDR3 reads CAISESVRVYGYTF. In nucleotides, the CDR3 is TGTGCCATCAGTGAGTCGGTCAGGGTTTATGGCTACACCTTC.

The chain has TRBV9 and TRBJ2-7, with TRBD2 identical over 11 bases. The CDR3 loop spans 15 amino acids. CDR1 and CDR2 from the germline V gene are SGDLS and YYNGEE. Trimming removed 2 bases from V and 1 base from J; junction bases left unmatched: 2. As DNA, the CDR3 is TGTGCCAGCAGCGTCCTAGCGGGAGGTTCCTACGAGCAGTACTTC. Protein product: CASSVLAGGSYEQYF.

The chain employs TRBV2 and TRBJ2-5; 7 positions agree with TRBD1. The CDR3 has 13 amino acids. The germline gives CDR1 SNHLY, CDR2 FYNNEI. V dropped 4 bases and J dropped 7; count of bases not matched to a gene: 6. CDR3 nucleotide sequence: TGTGCCAGCAGTGGACAGGGTAGGGTGACCCAGTACTTC. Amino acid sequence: CASSGQGRVTQYF. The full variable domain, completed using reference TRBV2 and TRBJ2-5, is EPEVTQTPSHQVTQMGQEVILRCVPISNHLYFYWYRQILGQKVEFLVSFYNNEISEKSEIFDDQFSVERPDGSNFTLKIRSTKLEDSAMYFCASSGQGRVTQYFGPGTRLLVL.

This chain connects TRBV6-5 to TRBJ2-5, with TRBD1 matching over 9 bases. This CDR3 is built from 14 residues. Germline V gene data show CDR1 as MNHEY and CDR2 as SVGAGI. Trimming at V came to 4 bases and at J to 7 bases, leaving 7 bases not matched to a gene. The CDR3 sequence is CASSSGTGRGTQYF. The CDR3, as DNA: TGTGCCAGCAGTTCAGGGACAGGGAGGGGGACCCAGTACTTC.

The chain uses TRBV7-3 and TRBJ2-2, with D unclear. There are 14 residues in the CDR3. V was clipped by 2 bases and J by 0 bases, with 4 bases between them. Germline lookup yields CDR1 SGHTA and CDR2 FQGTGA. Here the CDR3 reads CASSLLANTGELFF. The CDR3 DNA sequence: TGTGCCAGCAGCTTACTAGCGAACACCGGGGAGCTGTTTTTT.

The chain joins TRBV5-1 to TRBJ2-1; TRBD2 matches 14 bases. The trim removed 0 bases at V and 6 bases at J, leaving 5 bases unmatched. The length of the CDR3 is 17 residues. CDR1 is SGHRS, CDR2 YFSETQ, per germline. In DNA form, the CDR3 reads TGCGCCAGCAGCTTGGGGAGCGGACTAGCGGGAGGCAATGAGCAGTTCTTC. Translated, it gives CASSLGSGLAGGNEQFF.

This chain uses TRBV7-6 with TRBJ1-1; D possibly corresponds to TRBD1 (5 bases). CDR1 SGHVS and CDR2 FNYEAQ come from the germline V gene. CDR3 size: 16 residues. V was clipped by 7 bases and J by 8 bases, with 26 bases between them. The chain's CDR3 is CASTQGQARLAEEAFF. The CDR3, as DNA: TGTGCCAGCACCCAGGGTCAGGCGCGATTGGCGGAGGAAGCTTTCTTT.

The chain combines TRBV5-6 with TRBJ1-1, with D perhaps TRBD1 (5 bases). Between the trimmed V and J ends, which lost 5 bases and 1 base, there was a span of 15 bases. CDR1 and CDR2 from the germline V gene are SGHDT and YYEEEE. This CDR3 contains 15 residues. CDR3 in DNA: TGTGCCAGCAGTTCGACCTGGGGCCCGAACACTGAAGCTTTCTTT. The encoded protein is CASSSTWGPNTEAFF.

The CDR3 here is CASSHRTGGNYGYTF. The CDR3 coding sequence is TGTGCCAGCAGCCATCGGACAGGGGGTAACTATGGCTACACCTTC. V and J are TRBV5-4 and TRBJ1-2; 10 positions match TRBD1. The V gene's germline CDR1 is SGHNT and CDR2 YYREEE (reference sequence). With V trimmed by 4 bases and J by 1 base, 4 bases remained unmatched. The CDR3 loop spans 15 amino acids.

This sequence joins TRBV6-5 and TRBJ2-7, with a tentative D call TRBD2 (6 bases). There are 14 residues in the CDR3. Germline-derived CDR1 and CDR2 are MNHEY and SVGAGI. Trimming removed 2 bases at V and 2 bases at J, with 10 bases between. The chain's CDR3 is CASSYMRDPYEQYF. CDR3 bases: TGTGCCAGCAGTTACATGCGGGATCCCTACGAGCAGTACTTC.

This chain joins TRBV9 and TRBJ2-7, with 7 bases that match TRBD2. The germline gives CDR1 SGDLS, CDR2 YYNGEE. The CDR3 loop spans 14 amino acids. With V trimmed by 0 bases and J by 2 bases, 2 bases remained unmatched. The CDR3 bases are TGTGCCAGCAGCGTAGGGGCGGGAGCCTACGAGCAGTACTTC. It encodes CASSVGAGAYEQYF.

The CDR3 DNA reads TGTGCCAGCAGCGCACGACTCGGCGGGACTGAAGCTTTCTTT. Protein product: CASSARLGGTEAFF. The chain combines TRBV21-1 with TRBJ1-1. TRBV21-1 represents a pseudogene. The CDR3 length is 14 residues.

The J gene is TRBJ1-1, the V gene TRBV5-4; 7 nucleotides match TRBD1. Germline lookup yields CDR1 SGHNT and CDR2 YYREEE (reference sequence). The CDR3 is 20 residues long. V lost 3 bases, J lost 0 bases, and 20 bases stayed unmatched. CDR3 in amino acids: CASSSAQGGGFDNMNTEAFF. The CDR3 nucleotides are TGTGCCAGCAGCTCAGCCCAGGGGGGAGGATTCGATAACATGAACACTGAAGCTTTCTTT.

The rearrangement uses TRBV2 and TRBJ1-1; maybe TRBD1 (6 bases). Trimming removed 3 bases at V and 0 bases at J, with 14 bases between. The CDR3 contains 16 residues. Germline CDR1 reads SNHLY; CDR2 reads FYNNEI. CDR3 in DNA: TGTGCCAGCAGTGATAGGGCAGGGGAGATGAACACTGAAGCTTTCTTT. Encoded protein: CASSDRAGEMNTEAFF.

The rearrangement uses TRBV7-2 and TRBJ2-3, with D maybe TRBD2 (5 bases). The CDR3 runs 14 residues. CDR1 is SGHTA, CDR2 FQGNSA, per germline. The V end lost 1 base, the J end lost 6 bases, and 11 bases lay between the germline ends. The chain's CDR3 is CASSLVASPDTQYF. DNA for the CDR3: TGTGCCAGCAGCTTAGTCGCTAGCCCGGATACGCAGTATTTT.